Listed below are T cell receptor beta chains from one sample, sequenced in a study of vaccination and CD4 T cells after COVID-19. These receptors have no identified antigens. TCRdb independently ran MiXCR on the PCR reads; one entry per CDR3 protein. The repertoire includes 10,000 to 15,000 distinct CDR3 sequences, 64% of them detected once, and 11% to 15% sits in the top ten. Specimen: CD4+ T cells from blood, cultured in vitro. These receptors came from a human donor who had recovered from COVID-19. Each CDR3 is given without its conserved first and last residue. A D gene is named only where the DNA matches it firmly.

d_call | j_call | v_call | cdr3_aa
- | - | TRBV24-1 | ATSDFHQTGIETQY
TRBD1 | TRBJ1-5 | TRBV18 | ASSPGTGDSQPQH
- | TRBJ2-1 | TRBV20-1 | SASPQGSEQF
- | TRBJ2-2 | TRBV10-3 | ASRPPTANTGELF
- | TRBJ2-3 | TRBV20-1 | SARDRRLTDTQY
- | TRBJ1-5 | TRBV21-1 | ASRANQPQH
- | TRBJ2-7 | TRBV6-1 | ASTSDRVGWEQY
- | TRBJ2-7 | TRBV7-8 | ASSFRESYEQY
- | TRBJ2-3 | TRBV5-1 | ASSLGSSAGTDTQY
- | TRBJ1-5 | TRBV6-1 | ASSEALSVAQH
- | TRBJ1-1 | TRBV2 | ASSLENTEAF
TRBD1 | TRBJ1-1 | TRBV28 | ASSPSGGSASNTEAF
TRBD1 | TRBJ1-2 | TRBV20-1 | SAQDRAYGYT
TRBD1 | TRBJ2-1 | TRBV10-3 | AISADRGNEQF
TRBD1 | TRBJ2-7 | TRBV20-1 | SANRYGQAPYEQY
- | TRBJ2-5 | TRBV4-1 | ASSQVPRETQY
TRBD1 | TRBJ2-3 | TRBV7-2 | ASSLEGTGVGTDTQY
- | TRBJ2-5 | TRBV30 | AWSVLWGETQY
- | TRBJ1-6 | TRBV2 | ASSVGTENSPLH
- | TRBJ2-1 | TRBV18 | ASSPRQGSYNEQF
- | TRBJ1-2 | TRBV2 | ASKQDGGLDYGYT
- | TRBJ2-1 | TRBV7-2 | ASSPRGTYNEQF
- | TRBJ1-4 | TRBV2 | ASSEVRFEKLF
TRBD1 | TRBJ2-7 | TRBV12-3/TRBV12-4 | ASSSTDRGGSYEQY
- | TRBJ1-2 | TRBV12-3/TRBV12-4 | ASSLTGLGGYGYT
TRBD1 | TRBJ1-6 | TRBV6-1 | ASSHRGDNSPLH
- | TRBJ2-3 | TRBV15 | ATSRGTSTDTQY
TRBD2 | TRBJ2-1 | TRBV18 | ASSPGPGAGPHNEQF
TRBD1 | TRBJ1-1 | TRBV5-5 | ASSFVAGGWNTEAF
- | TRBJ2-6 | TRBV25-1 | ASSGSLSSGANVLT
- | TRBJ2-7 | TRBV20-1 | SARAGILQSYEQY
TRBD2 | TRBJ2-7 | TRBV27 | ASRGGWGSLYEQY
TRBD1 | TRBJ1-1 | TRBV2 | ASSGQGSTEAF
TRBD1 | TRBJ1-6 | TRBV20-1 | SARDSHRGRDNSPLH
- | TRBJ2-1 | TRBV2 | ASSVIEQF
- | TRBJ2-5 | TRBV19 | ASSAPGVGGETQY
- | TRBJ2-3 | TRBV7-9 | ASSPPVRAKDTQY
- | TRBJ1-2 | TRBV19 | ASTPWRESYGYT
TRBD2 | TRBJ2-1 | TRBV6-5 | ASSSSGRGEF
- | TRBJ1-4 | TRBV20-1 | SARDGRVGEKLF
- | TRBJ1-5 | TRBV6-1 | ASSQFVDRRDNQPQH
TRBD1 | TRBJ1-2 | TRBV28 | ASSRTGNEVLYGYT
- | TRBJ2-2 | TRBV20-1 | SARGGGDTGELF
- | TRBJ1-5 | TRBV6-2/TRBV6-3 | ASRQAGGSQPQH
- | TRBJ1-6 | TRBV27 | ASSPGGGWTPLH
- | TRBJ1-2 | TRBV6-1 | ASSDTGNYGYT